This T cell receptor (beta chain) originates from a study of blood T cell repertoires in COVID-19. Study at large: Acute and convalescent COVID-19 specimens originated in the United States, Italy and Spain. PBMCs, B-cell-depleted T cells, or T cells provided the cDNA or gDNA that made up the material.

In the source study's methods: Using reference gene primer amplification, nucleated cell counts were estimated. Data came from immunoSEQ multiplex PCR; TCRdb stores just in-frame clones and leaves some out. Clonal size and the V and J genes are those of that table, whereas D and trimming came from the DNA. Of about 160,000 clones in the sample, about 85% are singletons; the top ten hold around 3.2%. CDR3 length: 16 amino acids. Losses at the gene ends were 0 bases for V and 10 bases for J; bases not matched to a gene: 8. Germline V gives CDR1 SGHTA, CDR2 FQGTGA. The sequencing input was peripheral blood. This chain links TRBV7-3 with TRBJ1-6; 8 bases match TRBD1. This receptor was identified in a human donor with acute or convalescent COVID-19. The donor label of this sample is uncertain. Here the CDR3 reads CASSLTFQGAGSPLHF. The CDR3 bases are TGTGCCAGCAGCTTAACGTTTCAGGGGGCAGGGTCACCCCTCCACTTT.